This T cell receptor beta chain was found in a study of shared clonotypes between healthy human individuals. Using immunoSEQ multiplex PCR, the repertoire was profiled, and TCRdb retains in-frame clones only, with some absent. Here the sample spans hundreds of thousands of clones, less than 85% being singletons. This clone was found a few times. Its target is unknown. Trimming shortened V by 2 bases and J by 5 bases, and 7 bases separated the two germline ends. CDR1 SGHVS and CDR2 FQNEAQ come from the germline V gene. The CDR3 has 13 amino acids. Study-level findings and limits: On the whole, naive subsets had larger estimated richness than memory subsets had.

This TCR was recovered from a woman in her 30s in good health. The J gene is TRBJ1-5, the V gene TRBV7-8; D unresolved. The sample consisted of memory CD4+ T cells sorted from blood. Described subset: CD45RA-negative fraction. For the CDR3, the DNA is TGTGCCAGCAGCTTATGGAGTGATCAGCCCCAGCATTTT. Its protein is CASSLWSDQPQHF.